These 10 T cell receptor beta chains were all obtained from the same sample, sequenced in a study of blood T cell repertoires in COVID-19. The repertoire was sequenced with immunoSEQ multiplex PCR; TCRdb's copy has only in-frame clones and lacks some. The sample yields 28,000 or so clones, roughly 92% seen once. Sequencing was done on a sample of peripheral blood. The receptors come from a human donor in a cohort sampled during active COVID-19.

The chain carries TRBV19 and TRBJ1-1; D is uncertain. The CDR3 covers 11 residues. Looked up from germline, CDR1 is LNHDA and CDR2 is SQIVND (reference sequence). V gave up 6 bases and J gave up 11 bases, with 13 bases separating them. CDR3 bases: TGTGCCAGTAGGTCTTTGGTCAGGGCTTTCTTT. Residues: CASRSLVRAFF. The complete variable domain, with remaining parts taken from reference TRBV19 and TRBJ1-1, reads DGGITQSPKYLFRKEGQNVTLSCEQNLNHDAMYWYRQDPGQGLRLIYYSQIVNDFQKGDIAEGYSVSREKKESFPLTVTSAQKNPTAFYLCASRSLVRAFFGQGTRLTVV.

J is TRBJ2-5 and V is TRBV29-1, with 8 bases aligning to TRBD2. The CDR3 is 12 amino acids. J lost 3 bases, V lost 8 bases, and 5 bases had no gene match. The germline V gene has CDR1 SQVTM and CDR2 ANQGSEA. CDR3 nucleotide sequence: TGCAGCACTCGAGCGGGAGAAGAGACCCAGTACTTC. This encodes CSTRAGEETQYF. Complete variable domain (other parts from reference TRBV29-1 and TRBJ2-5): SAVISQKPSRDICQRGTSLTIQCQVDSQVTMMFWYRQQPGQSLTLIATANQGSEATYESGFVIDKFPISRPNLTFSTLTVSNMSPEDSSIYLCSTRAGEETQYFGPGTRLLVL.

This chain connects TRBV2 to TRBJ2-7; 7 bases line up with TRBD1. The CDR3 extends over 14 amino acids. After removal of 1 base from V and 2 bases from J, the junction contained 2 bases not matched to a gene. Germline lookup yields CDR1 SNHLY and CDR2 FYNNEI. The CDR3 region has the DNA TGTGCCAGCAGTGAAGACAGGGGAGCCTACGAGCAGTACTTC. Translated: CASSEDRGAYEQYF.

The rearrangement uses TRBV23-1 and TRBJ1-6, with TRBD1 as a possible D gene (5 bases). TRBV23-1 is an ORF; its function is uncertain. V dropped 9 bases and J dropped 1 base, with 7 bases sitting between them. The CDR3 is made up of 13 amino acids. Here the CDR3 reads CARQASYNSPLHF. The CDR3 DNA sequence: TGCGCCAGACAGGCTTCCTATAATTCACCCCTCCACTTT.

V gene TRBV6-1 combines with J gene TRBJ2-7; 9 nucleotides agree with TRBD1. This CDR3 comprises 16 residues. V was clipped by 3 bases and J by 7 bases; unmatched bases: 13. In germline, CDR1 is MNHNS, CDR2 SASEGT. The CDR3 reads CASSEHLGTGLGEQYF. CDR3 nucleotide sequence: TGTGCCAGCAGTGAGCACCTCGGGACAGGGCTGGGGGAGCAGTACTTC.

The V call is TRBV25-1, the J call TRBJ1-6, with a weak D call TRBD1 (6 bases). The length of the CDR3 is 16 residues. Germline CDR1 and CDR2: MGHDK and SYGVNS. Trimming cost V 4 bases and J 0 bases, with 10 bases left between them. The CDR3 is CASSAQGSSYNSPLHF. DNA for the CDR3: TGTGCCAGCAGTGCCCAGGGGAGCTCCTATAATTCACCCCTCCACTTT.

To note about this clone: One junction end disagrees with the germline gene, perhaps due to a read error. The same CDR3 is also encoded by other DNA sequences in this sample. V is TRBV12-3 or TRBV12-4 and J is TRBJ1-2, with D perhaps TRBD1 (6 bases). This CDR3 is built from 12 residues. In nucleotides, the CDR3 is TGTGCCAGCAGTTTATGGGCAGGGGATTACACTTTC. Protein sequence: CASSLWAGDYTF.

This clone appeared once. V gene TRBV3-1 (or the pseudogene TRBV3-2) combines with J gene TRBJ1-2, with 8 nucleotides matching TRBD1. The CDR3 loop spans 13 amino acids. V lost 2 bases to trimming and J lost 4 bases; unmatched junction nucleotides: 0. Germline V gene data show CDR1 as LGHDT and CDR2 as YNNKEL (reference sequence). The CDR3 coding sequence is TGTGCCAGCAGCCAAACAGGGGGCTATGGCTACACCTTC. Its translation is CASSQTGGYGYTF.

The chain uses TRBV30 and TRBJ2-7; 11 nucleotides align to TRBD1. V was pared by 8 bases and J by 1 base, with 1 base of the junction left unmatched. The CDR3 loop spans 12 amino acids. Germline V gives CDR1 GTSNPN, CDR2 SVGIG (reference sequence). CDR3 sequence: CAGDRGSYEQYF. In DNA, the CDR3 is TGTGCCGGGGACAGGGGGTCCTACGAGCAGTACTTC.

This clone came up once. The chain couples TRBV11-1 to TRBJ2-5, with D perhaps matching TRBD1 (6 bases). This CDR3 has 14 amino acids. Between the trimmed V and J ends, which lost 1 base and 2 bases, there was a span of 8 bases. Germline V gives CDR1 SGHAT, CDR2 FQDESV (reference sequence). CDR3 region: CASSLGTAQETQYF. The CDR3 bases are TGTGCCAGCAGCTTAGGGACAGCTCAAGAGACCCAGTACTTC.